This TCR beta chain comes out of a study of CD4 and CD8 cells across lung adenocarcinoma regions. TCRdb independently ran MiXCR on the PCR reads; one entry per CDR3 protein. Here the sample spans approximately 3,000 distinct CDR3 sequences, around 62% being singletons. Samples came from patients with localized non-small cell lung adenocarcinoma. Sequenced material: CD4+ T cells from the margin of a lung tumor. This receptor was obtained from a male donor with lung adenocarcinoma. The CD4 and CD8 labels of this study may be unreliable.

The CDR3 reads CASSVQREMDEQFF. CDR3 DNA: TGTGCCAGCAGCGTCCAGCGGGAGATGGACGAGCAGTTCTTC. The chain couples TRBV11-2 to TRBJ2-1, with TRBD2 matching over 8 bases. This CDR3 is built from 14 residues. Trimming took 5 bases from V and 10 from J; bases not matched to a gene: 10. Germline CDR1 and CDR2: SGHAT and FQNNGV.